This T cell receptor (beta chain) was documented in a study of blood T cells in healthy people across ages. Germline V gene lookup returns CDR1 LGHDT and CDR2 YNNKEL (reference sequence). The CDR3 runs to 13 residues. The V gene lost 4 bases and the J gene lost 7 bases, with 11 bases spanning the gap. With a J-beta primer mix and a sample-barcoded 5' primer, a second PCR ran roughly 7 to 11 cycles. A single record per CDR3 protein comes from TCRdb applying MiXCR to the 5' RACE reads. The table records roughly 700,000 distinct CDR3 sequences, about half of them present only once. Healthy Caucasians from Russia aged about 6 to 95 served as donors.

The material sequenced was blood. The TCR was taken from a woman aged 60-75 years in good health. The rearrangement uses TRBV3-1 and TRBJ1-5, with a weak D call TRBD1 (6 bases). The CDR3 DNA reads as TGTGCCAGCAGCCTCGGGGGCGTGCAGCCCCAGCATTTT. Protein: CASSLGGVQPQHF. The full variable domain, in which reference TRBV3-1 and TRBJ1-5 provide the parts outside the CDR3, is DTAVSQTPKYLVTQMGNDKSIKCEQNLGHDTMYWYKQDSKKFLKIMFSYNNKELIINETVPNRFSPKSPDKAHLNLHINSLELGDSAVYFCASSLGGVQPQHFGDGTRLSIL.